A single sample is the source of the 5 T cell receptor beta chains below, sequenced in a study of T-cell memory formation after mild COVID-19. TCRdb recomputed calls from the 5' RACE reads with MiXCR, one row per CDR3 protein. This repertoire shows 400,000 or so distinct CDR3 sequences, approximately 20% found once; its top ten account for around 9.2%. Sequencing was done on a sample of PBMCs or a T cell subset sorted from them (not recorded which). These receptors all come from an adult woman who had mild COVID-19 (a few samples of this study predate the infection). Cell type and time point are not known.

The genes are TRBV18 and TRBJ2-1; D is unresolved. V was trimmed by 0 bases and J by 8 bases, leaving 14 bases between them. Germline assignment: CDR1 KGHSH and CDR2 LQKENI. CDR3 size: 15 residues. The CDR3 sequence: CASSPPVLARHEQFF. In nucleotides, the CDR3 is TGTGCCAGCTCACCACCCGTATTAGCCCGGCATGAGCAGTTCTTC. Full variable domain (rest looked up from reference TRBV18 and TRBJ2-1): NAGVMQNPRHLVRRRGQEARLRCSPMKGHSHVYWYRQLPEEGLKFMVYLQKENIIDESGMPKERFSAEFPKEGPSILRIQQVVRGDSAAYFCASSPPVLARHEQFFGPGTRLTVL.

The chain joins TRBV3-1 to TRBJ1-1; D is unresolved. Germline assignment: CDR1 LGHDT and CDR2 YNNKEL (reference sequence). This CDR3 has 13 amino acids. Trimming took 4 bases from V and 6 from J, leaving 12 bases between them. This CDR3 reads CASSRNPEAEAFF. The CDR3 nucleotides read TGTGCCAGCAGCCGAAATCCGGAAGCTGAAGCTTTCTTT.

The chain combines TRBV7-3 with TRBJ1-1, with D possibly matching TRBD1 (5 bases). Germline loops: CDR1 SGHTA, CDR2 FQGTGA. The CDR3 extends over 13 amino acids. The germline V and J ends were trimmed by 3 bases and 13 bases, with 18 bases remaining between them. The DNA of the CDR3 is TGTGCCAGCAGCTTGGGGTTAGGGACCGAGGTTTTCTTT. It is translated as CASSLGLGTEVFF.

The rearrangement joins TRBV6-5 to TRBJ2-2; TRBD1 might be the D (5 bases). The CDR3 has 15 amino acids. The germline CDR1 and CDR2 sequences are MNHEY and SVGAGI. V shed 4 bases and J shed 0 bases, with 9 bases lying between them. The CDR3: CASSWQGTNTGELFF. The CDR3 DNA reads TGTGCCAGCAGTTGGCAGGGCACGAACACCGGGGAGCTGTTTTTT.

This clonotype has more than one count but fewer than ten. The CDR3 is CSARGPNYEQYF. In DNA form, the CDR3 reads TGCAGTGCTAGGGGACCGAACTACGAGCAGTACTTC. This rearrangement joins TRBV20-1 to TRBJ2-7; possibly TRBD1 or TRBD2 for D (5 bases each). V lost 3 bases, J lost 3 bases, and 9 bases lay in between. The V gene's germline CDR1 is DFQATT and CDR2 SNEGSKA (reference sequence). The CDR3 spans 12 residues.